This T cell receptor (beta chain) was retrieved from a study of T cell changes during pregnancy in multiple sclerosis (dated by TCRdb to between 2017 and 2020). Study-level background: In women with multiple sclerosis, the researchers looked at how the T cell repertoire shifted as pregnancy progressed.

Concerning this clone itself: What antigen it recognizes has not been identified. The sample holds no much larger clone one base away, and base qualities are not on file.

Receptor libraries were prepared by the immunoSEQ multiplex PCR assay. Held by TCRdb, this immuneACCESS table contains in-frame sequences only and omits some clones. Under half of the omission traces to an unresolved V gene where checked; the cause of the rest is unknown. For this sample there are tens of thousands of clones; 93% appear just once. The ten top clones hold more than 2% of the sample. Spanning cysteine to phenylalanine, the CDR3 consists of 18 amino acids. The sequence is cut down to CDR3 DNA, 54 bases in frame from base 1. Here V drops 4 bases and J drops 8 bases, and the junction holds 17 bases not matched to any gene. CDR1 and CDR2 are read off the germline V gene as SGHDT and YYEEEE.

This TCR derives from a female donor with multiple sclerosis, enrolled in a pregnancy study. The material sequenced was CD8+ T cells from peripheral blood mononuclear cells, taken in the third trimester of pregnancy. The sequence joins TRBV5-6 to TRBJ2-1; the junction holds 11 bases that match TRBD1. The nucleotide sequence is given as TGTGCCAGCAGCGCTCCGATTGCTGGACAGGGGGCTAAAGATGAGCAGTTCTTC. Translated, it reads CASSAPIAGQGAKDEQFF.